This TCR beta chain was profiled in a study of blood T cell repertoires in COVID-19. Across the whole study: COVID-19 samples, acute and convalescent, were from the United States, Italy and Spain. The cDNA or gDNA used as material had been derived from T cells, B-cell-depleted T cells, or PBMCs.

In the source study's methods: Amplification with reference gene primers provided the estimates of nucleated cell counts. Here immunoSEQ multiplex PCR was the method, and the copy in TCRdb shows in-frame clones only, minus some. V and J calls and clone size are those listed in that table; D and trimming were worked out from the DNA. The data show about 150,000 clones, around 84% seen once. The V gene end was trimmed by 6 bases and the J gene end by 0 bases; junction bases not matched to a gene: 4. CDR3 length: 15 residues. Germline loops: CDR1 SNHLY, CDR2 FYNNEI. The chain has TRBV2 and TRBJ2-5, with TRBD1 identical over 10 bases. This TCR derives from a woman aged 45-65 years with acute or convalescent COVID-19. Sequenced: peripheral blood. CDR3 in amino acids: CASSGDRGHQETQYF. In DNA, the CDR3 is TGTGCCAGCAGCGGGGACAGGGGACACCAAGAGACCCAGTACTTC.